This T cell receptor beta chain was recovered during a study of shared T cell receptors in the human thymus. This clone appeared a few times. Libraries were prepared by immunoSEQ multiplex PCR; TCRdb keeps only in-frame clonotypes and omits some of them. Here the sample spans some 700,000 clones, 70% to 90% being singletons. CDR3 length: 16 amino acids. Unmatched junction bases numbered 10, after V lost 4 bases and J lost 4 bases. The germline CDR1 and CDR2 sequences are SGHNT and YYREEE (reference sequence). These sequences were also reported in another study, on human thymus T cells. That work adds: Those donating were healthy Finnish infants in corrective surgery for congenital heart defects. Related reports documented highly overlapping thymic repertoires among unrelated individuals.

The chain links TRBV5-4 to TRBJ2-5; TRBD2 matches at 10 bases. The TCR sequence derives from a girl less than two years old with a congenital heart defect. The sequenced material came from thymocytes. The CDR3 spells CASSPQVAGGVETQYF. For the CDR3, the DNA is TGTGCCAGCAGCCCACAGGTAGCGGGGGGCGTAGAGACCCAGTACTTC.